One sample yielded the 23 T cell receptor beta chains listed below, sequenced in a study of T cell responses to AZD1222 COVID-19 vaccine. Some clones are missing from TCRdb's copy, which holds only in-frame ones; the method was immunoSEQ multiplex PCR. The data contain 120,000 or so clones, roughly 82% of them singletons. Sequencing used peripheral blood, obtained 28 days after the second AZD1222 dose. Receptor source: an adult who received the AZD1222 COVID-19 vaccine.

This chain connects TRBV28 to TRBJ1-2; D remains unclear. The CDR3 has 16 amino acids. V gave up 4 bases and J gave up 0 bases, with 15 bases separating them. Looked up from germline, CDR1 is MDHEN and CDR2 is SYDVKM. The CDR3 DNA reads as TGTGCCAGCAGTTCCCACTCTGGCCGCCCTAACTATGGCTACACCTTC. Protein sequence: CASSSHSGRPNYGYTF.

The J gene is TRBJ2-5, the V gene TRBV2, with D perhaps TRBD1 or TRBD2 (7 bases each). Germline values: CDR1 SNHLY, CDR2 FYNNEI. The CDR3 has 14 residues. Trimming left V 6 bases short and J 2 bases short, with 13 bases between. The CDR3 here is CASRQGGVQETQYF. The DNA of the CDR3 is TGTGCCAGCAGGCAGGGGGGGGTGCAAGAGACCCAGTACTTC.

This chain joins TRBV27 and TRBJ2-1; D ambiguous. This CDR3 is 13 amino acids long. Germline CDR1 reads MNHEY; CDR2 reads SMNVEV (reference sequence). The germline V and J ends were trimmed by 2 bases and 11 bases, with 13 bases remaining between them. CDR3 DNA sequence: TGTGCCAGCAGTTTAAGGACCGCTTCGCAGCAGTTCTTC. Translation gives CASSLRTASQQFF.

The gene calls are TRBV6-6 and TRBJ2-7; 7 bases agree with TRBD1. V was clipped by 6 bases and J by 12 bases; unmatched bases: 14. CDR3 length equals 13 residues. CDR1 MNHNY and CDR2 SVGAGI come from the germline V gene (reference sequence). CDR3 sequence: CASRSTGDTEGYF. CDR3 DNA sequence: TGTGCCAGCAGGTCCACAGGGGACACCGAGGGGTACTTC.

This clone was counted once. This chain links TRBV2 with TRBJ2-1, with 10 bases lining up with TRBD1. V lost 9 bases to trimming and J lost 6 bases; unmatched junction nucleotides: 17. This CDR3 is built from 17 residues. The germline CDR1 and CDR2 sequences are SNHLY and FYNNEI. CDR3 sequence (DNA): TGTGCCAGTAGACGAAACGCCGGGACAGGGGTTTTCAATGAGCAGTTCTTC. Translating gives CASRRNAGTGVFNEQFF.

CDR3 protein: CASGGAGGIDSPLHF. The DNA of the CDR3 is TGTGCCAGCGGCGGGGCAGGGGGCATCGATTCACCCCTCCACTTT. The chain joins TRBV9 to TRBJ1-6; TRBD1 matches 8 bases. Germline CDR1 reads SGDLS; CDR2 reads YYNGEE. The trim removed 7 bases at V and 8 bases at J, leaving 11 bases unmatched. This CDR3 has 15 residues.

The genes are TRBV10-3 and TRBJ2-1, with TRBD2 matching 8 bases. Trimming removed 11 bases from V and 7 bases from J; junction bases left unmatched: 10. CDR3 length: 13 amino acids. Germline V gene data show CDR1 as ENHRY and CDR2 as SYGVKD. CDR3 loop: CAHREGYGNEQFF. The CDR3, as DNA: TGTGCCCATCGGGAGGGGTACGGGAATGAGCAGTTCTTC.

The rearrangement joins TRBV3-1 (or the pseudogene TRBV3-2) to TRBJ1-6; no firm D call. Deletions cut 4 bases from V and 7 bases from J, with 5 bases between. CDR1 and CDR2 from the germline V gene are LGHDT and YNNKEL (reference sequence). The CDR3 has 12 amino acids. The CDR3 spells CASSLTNSPLHF. CDR3 DNA sequence: TGTGCCAGCAGCCTAACAAATTCACCCCTCCACTTT.

This clone appeared a few times. The chain recombines TRBV3-1 (or the pseudogene TRBV3-2) with TRBJ1-4; maybe TRBD1 (5 bases). Trimming took 1 base from V and 0 from J, leaving 9 bases between them. This CDR3 comprises 16 residues. Germline V gene data show CDR1 as LGHDT and CDR2 as YNNKEL (reference sequence). This CDR3 is CASSQAWGATNEKLFF. The CDR3 DNA is TGTGCCAGCAGCCAAGCTTGGGGGGCAACTAATGAAAAACTGTTTTTT.

The rearrangement uses TRBV5-1 and TRBJ2-3; 10 bases line up with TRBD1. This CDR3 has 16 residues. Looked up from germline, CDR1 is SGHRS and CDR2 is YFSETQ. After removal of 3 bases from V and 2 bases from J, the junction contained 6 bases not matched to a gene. The DNA for the CDR3 is TGCGCCAGCAGCTCTGTGGACAGGGGGTCCACAGATACGCAGTATTTT. It specifies CASSSVDRGSTDTQYF.

The genes are TRBV6-5 and TRBJ2-5; D is possibly TRBD2 (6 bases). V was clipped by 5 bases and J by 6 bases, with 13 bases between them. The CDR3 is 13 residues long. The germline V gene has CDR1 MNHEY and CDR2 SVGAGI. CDR3 coding DNA: TGTGCCAGCAGTCATTCGGGGGAGAAGACCCAGTACTTC. Translating it yields CASSHSGEKTQYF.

This chain links TRBV30 with TRBJ2-4, with TRBD2 identical over 9 bases. Germline V gives CDR1 GTSNPN, CDR2 SVGIG (reference sequence). The CDR3 totals 14 residues. Trimming removed 4 bases from V and 0 bases from J; junction bases left unmatched: 1. In DNA form, the CDR3 reads TGTGCCTGGACTAGCGGGGTAGCCAAAAACATTCAGTACTTC. It translates to CAWTSGVAKNIQYF.

The chain employs TRBV28 and TRBJ1-2; D may be TRBD1 (5 bases). The CDR3 is 15 residues long. V was cut by 2 bases and J by 2 bases, with 12 bases left in between. From germline, CDR1 is MDHEN and CDR2 SYDVKM. CDR3 sequence reads: CASSLSTRGNYGYTF. The CDR3 region has the DNA TGTGCCAGCAGTTTAAGCACCCGGGGGAACTATGGCTACACCTTC.

There are many counts of this clone. The V call is TRBV4-3, the J call TRBJ2-3, with TRBD2 identical over 7 bases. Trimming removed 3 bases from V and 2 bases from J; junction bases left unmatched: 5. CDR1 and CDR2 (germline): LGHNA, YSLEER. The CDR3 covers 15 residues. The CDR3 region has the DNA TGCGCCAGCAGCCACAAAGCGGGGAACACAGATACGCAGTATTTT. Its protein is CASSHKAGNTDTQYF.

The J gene is TRBJ2-7, the V gene TRBV15; unclear D gene. The germline gives CDR1 LNHNV, CDR2 YYDKDF (reference sequence). Trimming stripped 5 bases from V and 3 bases from J, with 8 bases between. CDR3 length equals 12 residues. The CDR3 coding sequence is TGTGCCACCAGCCCTTACGGCTACGAGCAGTACTTC. Protein product: CATSPYGYEQYF. Full variable domain (missing parts from reference TRBV15 and TRBJ2-7): DAMVIQNPRYQVTQFGKPVTLSCSQTLNHNVMYWYQQKSSQAPKLLFHYYDKDFNNEADTPDNFQSRRPNTSFCFLDIRSPGLGDTAMYLCATSPYGYEQYFGPGTRLTVT.

The chain couples TRBV7-9 to TRBJ2-5, with TRBD1 matching 10 bases. J gave up 4 bases and V 5 bases, and 7 bases lay outside the gene matches. The germline gives CDR1 SEHNR, CDR2 FQNEAQ (reference sequence). The CDR3 length is 15 residues. The CDR3 sequence is CASSRADRGGETQYF. As DNA, the CDR3 is TGTGCCAGCAGCCGAGCGGACAGGGGGGGAGAGACCCAGTACTTC.

This clone has a single count. The chain couples TRBV5-4 to TRBJ2-2, with 9 bases matching TRBD2. The germline CDR1 and CDR2 sequences are SGHNT and YYREEE (reference sequence). With V trimmed by 0 bases and J by 1 base, 4 bases remained unmatched. This CDR3 is built from 17 residues. The CDR3 here is CASSLGSSGENTGELFF. The CDR3 DNA sequence: TGTGCCAGCAGCTTGGGTTCTAGCGGGGAGAACACCGGGGAGCTGTTTTTT.

This clone came up once. This chain joins TRBV7-9 and TRBJ2-3; TRBD2 agrees at 9 bases. The trim removed 0 bases at V and 1 base at J, leaving 5 bases unmatched. The CDR3 is made up of 17 amino acids. Germline V gives CDR1 SEHNR, CDR2 FQNEAQ (reference sequence). The CDR3 here is CASSLALERGGTDTQYF. The DNA of the CDR3 is TGTGCCAGCAGCTTAGCGCTTGAGCGGGGGGGCACAGATACGCAGTATTTT. Using reference TRBV7-9 and TRBJ2-3 for the parts outside the CDR3, the full variable domain is DTGVSQNPRHKITKRGQNVTFRCDPISEHNRLYWYRQTLGQGPEFLTYFQNEAQLEKSRLLSDRFSAERPKGSFSTLEIQRTEQGDSAMYLCASSLALERGGTDTQYFGPGTRLTVL.

The gene calls are TRBV5-5 and TRBJ2-1; TRBD1 is a possible D gene (5 bases). This CDR3 region has 12 residues. Per germline, CDR1 SGHKS and CDR2 YYEKEE (reference sequence). V lost 4 bases to trimming and J lost 8 bases, with 10 bases between them. CDR3 region: CASSPGQDEQFF. The CDR3 DNA follows: TGTGCCAGCAGCCCCGGACAAGATGAGCAGTTCTTC. The whole variable domain, filled in from reference TRBV5-5 and TRBJ2-1, reads DAGVTQSPTHLIKTRGQQVTLRCSPISGHKSVSWYQQVLGQGPQFIFQYYEKEERGRGNFPDRFSARQFPNYSSELNVNALLLGDSALYLCASSPGQDEQFFGPGTRLTVL.

The chain links TRBV5-1 to TRBJ1-4; 10 bases are shared with TRBD1. The CDR3 loop spans 15 amino acids. CDR1 is SGHRS and CDR2 is YFSETQ in the germline V gene. Losses at the gene ends were 4 bases for V and 7 bases for J; bases not matched to a gene: 7. The CDR3 sequence: CASSPGQGGSEKLFF. The DNA of the CDR3 is TGCGCCAGCAGCCCTGGACAGGGGGGGAGTGAAAAACTGTTTTTT.

V is TRBV6-5 and J is TRBJ2-2, with 7 bases identical to TRBD1. Germline CDR1 and CDR2: MNHEY and SVGAGI. The CDR3 contains 15 residues. V was pared by 4 bases and J by 6 bases, with 8 bases of the junction left unmatched. This CDR3 is CASSWAGGTAGELFF. CDR3 sequence (DNA): TGTGCCAGCAGTTGGGCAGGGGGTACGGCCGGGGAGCTGTTTTTT.

The chain links TRBV6-5 to TRBJ1-1, with D perhaps TRBD1 (6 bases). V was clipped by 6 bases and J by 6 bases, with 20 bases between them. Germline-derived CDR1 and CDR2 are MNHEY and SVGAGI. CDR3 length: 15 residues. The CDR3 nucleotides are TGTGCCAGCAGGAGCGGACAGATTGGAACGCCTGAAGCTTTCTTT. Translation: CASRSGQIGTPEAFF.

CDR3 residues: CAWEAFAAVGYTF. CDR3 nucleotide sequence: TGTGCCTGGGAGGCTTTTGCCGCGGTTGGCTACACCTTC. The chain employs TRBV30 and TRBJ1-2; no firm D call. Looked up from germline, CDR1 is GTSNPN and CDR2 is SVGIG (reference sequence). This CDR3 comprises 13 residues. V was trimmed by 5 bases and J by 7 bases, leaving 17 bases between them.